Presented here are 19 T cell receptor beta chains from one specimen sequenced in a study of T cell responses to AZD1222 COVID-19 vaccine. The method was immunoSEQ multiplex PCR; TCRdb's version includes in-frame clones alone and lacks a portion of them. The sample yields about 70,000 clones, more than 75% seen once. The sequencing used peripheral blood, collected 28 days after the second dose of the MenACWY control vaccine. The origin of the receptors is an adult who received the MenACWY meningococcal vaccine as a control.

CDR3 loop: CSVEAQGQLDEQYF. Written as DNA, the CDR3 is TGCAGCGTTGAAGCCCAGGGACAGCTAGACGAGCAGTACTTC. The chain combines TRBV29-1 with TRBJ2-7; TRBD1 matches 7 bases. Trimming removed 1 base from V and 5 bases from J; junction bases left unmatched: 8. Germline CDR1 SQVTM, CDR2 ANQGSEA. This CDR3 is 14 amino acids long.

The chain carries TRBV7-2 and TRBJ2-7; no firm D call. The germline V gene encodes CDR1 SGHTA and CDR2 FQGNSA. The CDR3 has 14 amino acids. The V and J ends lost 5 bases and 6 bases respectively, with 17 bases between them. The CDR3 is CASSPEPIRSEQYF. In DNA form, the CDR3 reads TGTGCCAGCAGCCCAGAGCCTATAAGGAGCGAGCAGTACTTC.

The chain joins TRBV7-2 to TRBJ1-5; 8 nucleotides agree with TRBD1. Germline lookup yields CDR1 SGHTA and CDR2 FQGNSA. Trimming at V came to 5 bases and at J to 3 bases, leaving 6 bases not matched to a gene. There are 15 residues in the CDR3. CDR3 loop: CASSLTTGDNQPQHF. The CDR3 nucleotides are TGTGCCAGCAGCCTCACGACAGGGGACAATCAGCCCCAGCATTTT.

The rearrangement uses TRBV5-1 and TRBJ2-3; 7 bases match TRBD2. Losses at the gene ends were 4 bases for V and 0 bases for J; bases not matched to a gene: 8. This CDR3 has 16 residues. Per germline, CDR1 SGHRS and CDR2 YFSETQ. The CDR3 loop is CASSIERGPSTDTQYF. The CDR3 DNA is TGCGCCAGCAGCATCGAGCGGGGTCCTAGCACAGATACGCAGTATTTT.

The chain uses TRBV25-1 and TRBJ2-3, with D possibly TRBD2 on 5 matching bases. CDR3 size: 13 residues. V lost 6 bases and J 4 bases, leaving 11 bases between the germline ends. CDR1 is MGHDK, CDR2 SYGVNS, per germline. CDR3 region: CASREEAADTQYF. The CDR3 bases are TGTGCCAGCAGAGAGGAGGCAGCAGATACGCAGTATTTT.

The rearrangement uses TRBV30 and TRBJ1-2, with D perhaps matching TRBD1 (5 bases). The V and J ends lost 0 bases and 4 bases respectively, with 12 bases between them. CDR1 and CDR2 (germline): GTSNPN, SVGIG (reference sequence). CDR3 length: 14 amino acids. CDR3: CAWSVLTDAYGYTF. DNA of the CDR3: TGTGCCTGGAGTGTATTGACAGACGCCTATGGCTACACCTTC.

V and J are TRBV19 and TRBJ1-2; 9 positions match TRBD1. The CDR3 loop spans 15 amino acids. Germline V gene data show CDR1 as LNHDA and CDR2 as SQIVND (reference sequence). J lost 7 bases, V lost 3 bases, and 9 bases had no gene match. CDR3 residues: CASSIGTGTKGGYTF. The CDR3 DNA reads TGTGCCAGTAGTATCGGGACAGGGACAAAGGGTGGCTACACCTTC. Drawing the rest from reference TRBV19 and TRBJ1-2, the complete variable domain is DGGITQSPKYLFRKEGQNVTLSCEQNLNHDAMYWYRQDPGQGLRLIYYSQIVNDFQKGDIAEGYSVSREKKESFPLTVTSAQKNPTAFYLCASSIGTGTKGGYTFGSGTRLTVV.

V and J are TRBV19 and TRBJ1-5, with unresolved D. Trimming shortened V by 3 bases and J by 1 base, and 7 bases separated the two germline ends. CDR3 length: 14 residues. Germline lookup yields CDR1 LNHDA and CDR2 SQIVND (reference sequence). This CDR3 is CASSIGVSNQPQHF. CDR3 DNA sequence: TGTGCCAGTAGTATCGGGGTGAGCAATCAGCCCCAGCATTTT.

V and J are TRBV5-4 and TRBJ1-6; 7 bases are a match to TRBD1. The junction had 12 bases not matched to a gene; V was cut back by 4 bases and J by 5 bases. Germline lookup yields CDR1 SGHNT and CDR2 YYREEE (reference sequence). The length of the CDR3 is 17 residues. This chain's CDR3 is CASSPSSGTVNNSPLHF. The CDR3 DNA reads as TGTGCCAGCAGCCCTTCTTCCGGGACAGTTAATAATTCACCCCTCCACTTT.

The CDR3 DNA follows: TGTGCCAGCAGTTCTGGTCAGGGGGTTCAAGAGACCCAGTACTTC. Its translation is CASSSGQGVQETQYF. The chain couples TRBV27 to TRBJ2-5, with 7 bases aligning to TRBD1. Trimming removed 4 bases from V and 2 bases from J; junction bases left unmatched: 7. CDR3 size: 15 residues. Looked up from germline, CDR1 is MNHEY and CDR2 is SMNVEV (reference sequence).

V gene TRBV5-1 combines with J gene TRBJ2-2; D remains ambiguous. Trimming pared 4 bases from V and 8 bases from J, leaving 15 bases between. The CDR3 has 14 amino acids. The germline V gene has CDR1 SGHRS and CDR2 YFSETQ. This CDR3 is CASSLSVASGELFF. For the CDR3, the DNA is TGCGCCAGCAGCCTGTCGGTAGCTTCAGGGGAGCTGTTTTTT.

This clone was seen a single time. The chain links TRBV2 to TRBJ2-7; 8 bases are a match to TRBD2. The V segment lost 2 bases and the J segment 7 bases; nucleotides outside the gene matches: 10. The CDR3 is 15 residues long. CDR1 and CDR2 from the germline V gene are SNHLY and FYNNEI. This chain's CDR3 is CASSERAGGVQEQYF. For the CDR3, the DNA is TGTGCCAGCAGTGAACGGGCGGGGGGAGTTCAAGAGCAGTACTTC.

This chain joins TRBV30 and TRBJ1-1, with D perhaps matching TRBD1 (5 bases). CDR3 length: 13 amino acids. Germline-derived CDR1 and CDR2 are GTSNPN and SVGIG (reference sequence). Trimming pared 1 base from V and 5 bases from J, leaving 11 bases between. The CDR3 here is CAWSGGEGTEAFF. The DNA for the CDR3 is TGTGCCTGGAGTGGAGGGGAGGGTACTGAAGCTTTCTTT.

The V gene is TRBV28, the J gene TRBJ1-2; the match to TRBD1 covers 8 bases. The ends lost 3 bases at V and 8 bases at J; junction bases unmatched: 11. This CDR3 is built from 15 residues. Germline values: CDR1 MDHEN, CDR2 SYDVKM. CDR3 sequence (DNA): TGTGCCAGCAGTTTTCCAGGGGGCGCTGGGTCGGGCTACACCTTC. Protein product: CASSFPGGAGSGYTF.

This rearrangement joins TRBV6-5 to TRBJ1-1; D gene uncertain. V was cut by 2 bases and J by 10 bases, with 17 bases left in between. The V gene's germline CDR1 is MNHEY and CDR2 SVGAGI. The CDR3 has 14 residues. CDR3 nucleotide sequence: TGTGCCAGCAGTTACGGGTTCAGAGCCAAAGGAGCTTTCTTT. It is translated as CASSYGFRAKGAFF.

The V call is TRBV10-3, the J call TRBJ1-5; D possibly corresponds to TRBD1 (5 bases). Germline CDR1 reads ENHRY; CDR2 reads SYGVKD. The CDR3 is 15 residues long. V was pared by 2 bases and J by 1 base, with 9 bases between. The CDR3 is CAISEGTVSNQPQHF. The CDR3 bases are TGTGCCATCAGTGAGGGGACGGTAAGCAATCAGCCCCAGCATTTT.

The V and J genes are TRBV18 and TRBJ2-3, with 10 positions matching TRBD2. This CDR3 is 16 amino acids long. Looked up from germline, CDR1 is KGHSH and CDR2 is LQKENI. V gave up 2 bases and J gave up 5 bases; unmatched junction bases: 7. CDR3 sequence reads: CASSPEVPSGRDTQYF. The CDR3 DNA sequence: TGTGCCAGCTCACCAGAGGTGCCTAGCGGGAGAGATACGCAGTATTTT.

The V call is TRBV27, the J call TRBJ2-7; 12 positions agree with TRBD2. Losses at the gene ends were 6 bases for V and 8 bases for J; bases not matched to a gene: 8. CDR3 length: 14 amino acids. In germline, CDR1 is MNHEY, CDR2 SMNVEV (reference sequence). This CDR3 reads CASSPTSGSRKQYF. CDR3 nucleotides: TGTGCCAGCAGCCCGACTAGCGGGAGCCGAAAGCAGTACTTC.

This CDR3 is CASSYRVDSPLHF. CDR3 nucleotides: TGTGCCAGCAGCTACAGGGTTGATTCACCCCTCCACTTT. The chain has TRBV5-4 and TRBJ1-6, with TRBD1 as a possible D gene (6 bases). V lost 3 bases and J lost 8, with 9 bases in between. CDR1 is SGHNT, CDR2 YYREEE, per germline (reference sequence). The CDR3 runs 13 residues.